The clone carrying this T cell receptor (beta chain) has only a few counts. Its specificity is not known. Germline trimming cut 5 bases from V and 0 bases from J; bases unmatched to any gene: 10. The CDR3 is 17 amino acids. Germline assignment: CDR1 SGHRS and CDR2 YFSETQ. Study-wide points: The TCR gene usage of tumor memory CD4+ T cells clustered together with blood and lymph node memory CD4+ cells and with lymph node naive CD4+ cells.

After constant-region reverse-primer amplification, full-length variable regions underwent semi-nested PCR with Nested Universal Primer A. TCRdb itself ran the 5' RACE reads through MiXCR, one entry per CDR3 protein. The sample lists more than 6,500 distinct CDR3 sequences; more than 30% were seen once. The receptor was derived from a female donor with breast cancer. V is TRBV5-1 and J is TRBJ2-3; 9 nucleotides line up with TRBD2. What was sequenced was tumor-infiltrating memory CD4+ T cells sorted from the breast tumor. Subset: memory CD4+ T cells, CD4+CD45RO+CD25-. The DNA of the CDR3 is TGCGCCAGCAGGGTAGCGGGAGTTCCTTCTAGCACAGATACGCAGTATTTT. It translates to CASRVAGVPSSTDTQYF.